The source of this T cell receptor (beta chain) is a study of shared clonotypes between healthy human individuals. Donors were healthy HIV-negative adults without recently reported acute infections or vaccinations. Study outcomes and limitations: Only a few donors were included, so the genetic and exposure-history diversity represented was limited. Sample collection involved blood only; tissue repertoires are likely different.

The junction had 7 bases not matched to a gene; V was cut back by 4 bases and J by 8 bases. This CDR3 has 14 amino acids. The V gene's germline CDR1 is SGHDT and CDR2 YYEEEE. DNA input for the unsorted PBMC replicate PCRs was roughly 330 ng, roughly 33,000 T cell genomes. Assay: immunoSEQ multiplex PCR; the TCRdb copy retains only in-frame clones and omits some. Of some 490,000 clones in the sample, approximately 81% are singletons; the top ten hold roughly 12%. In the case of this clone: Antigen unknown. One base separates it from a far larger clone, so it is likely a read error. Different DNA sequences within this sample yield the same CDR3.

Sequenced: PBMCs. This chain links TRBV5-6 with TRBJ1-4; the match to TRBD1 covers 8 bases. This TCR was sampled from a woman in her thirties or forties in good health. Some clones in this sample may be carry-over from other donors' samples. This CDR3 is CASSPQGVGEKLFF. In DNA form, the CDR3 reads TGTGCCAGCAGCCCACAGGGGGTAGGGGAAAAACTGTTTTTT.